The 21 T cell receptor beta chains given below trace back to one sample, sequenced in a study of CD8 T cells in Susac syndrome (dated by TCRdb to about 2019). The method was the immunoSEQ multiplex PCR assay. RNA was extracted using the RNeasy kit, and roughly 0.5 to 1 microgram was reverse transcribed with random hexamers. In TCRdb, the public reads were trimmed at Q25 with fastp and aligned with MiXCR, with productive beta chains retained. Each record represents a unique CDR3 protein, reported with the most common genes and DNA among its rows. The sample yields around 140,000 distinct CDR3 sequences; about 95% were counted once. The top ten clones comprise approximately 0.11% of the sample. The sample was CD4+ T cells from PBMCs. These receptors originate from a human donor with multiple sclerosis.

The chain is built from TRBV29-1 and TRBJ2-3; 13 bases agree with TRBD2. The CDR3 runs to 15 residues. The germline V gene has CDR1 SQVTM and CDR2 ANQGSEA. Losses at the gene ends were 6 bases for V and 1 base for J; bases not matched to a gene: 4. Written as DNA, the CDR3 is TGCAGCGTCCGGACTAGCGGGAGTCGCACAGATACGCAGTATTTT. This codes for CSVRTSGSRTDTQYF.

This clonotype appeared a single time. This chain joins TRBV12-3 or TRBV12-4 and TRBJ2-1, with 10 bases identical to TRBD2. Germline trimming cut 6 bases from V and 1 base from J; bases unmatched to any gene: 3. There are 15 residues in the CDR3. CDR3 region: CASRPGLASYNEQFF. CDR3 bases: TGTGCCAGCAGGCCGGGACTAGCGTCCTACAATGAGCAGTTCTTC.

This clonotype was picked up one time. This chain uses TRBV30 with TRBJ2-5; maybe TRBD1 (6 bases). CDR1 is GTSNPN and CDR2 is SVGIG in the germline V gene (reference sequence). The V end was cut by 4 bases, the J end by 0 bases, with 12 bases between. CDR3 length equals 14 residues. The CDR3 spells CAWTRTGYQETQYF. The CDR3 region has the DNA TGTGCCTGGACTCGTACAGGGTACCAAGAGACCCAGTACTTC.

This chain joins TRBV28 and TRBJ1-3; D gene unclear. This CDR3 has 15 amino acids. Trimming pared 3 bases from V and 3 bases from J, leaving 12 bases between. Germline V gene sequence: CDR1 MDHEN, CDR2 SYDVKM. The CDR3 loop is CASSFGGLGGNTIYF. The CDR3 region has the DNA TGTGCCAGCAGTTTTGGAGGGCTTGGTGGAAACACCATATATTTT.

The DNA of the CDR3 is TGTGCCAGCAGCGAAGGGAGAGTGGACACTGAAGCTTTCTTT. Amino acids: CASSEGRVDTEAFF. The rearrangement joins TRBV6-5 to TRBJ1-1; D gene unclear. Trimming removed 6 bases at V and 3 bases at J, with 14 bases between. Germline V gene sequence: CDR1 MNHEY, CDR2 SVGAGI. The CDR3 is 14 residues long.

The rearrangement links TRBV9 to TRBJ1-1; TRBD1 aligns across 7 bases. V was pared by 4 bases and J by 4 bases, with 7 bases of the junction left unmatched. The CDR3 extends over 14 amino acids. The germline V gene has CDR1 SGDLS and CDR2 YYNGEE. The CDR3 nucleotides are TGTGCCAGCAGCCTAGACCCAGGGGGCACTGAAGCTTTCTTT. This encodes CASSLDPGGTEAFF.

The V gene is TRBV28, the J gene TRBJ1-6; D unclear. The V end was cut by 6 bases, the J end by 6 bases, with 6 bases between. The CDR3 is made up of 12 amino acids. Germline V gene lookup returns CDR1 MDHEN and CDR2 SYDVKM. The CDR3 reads CASRPSNSPLHF. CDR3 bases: TGTGCCAGCAGGCCCAGTAATTCACCCCTCCACTTT.

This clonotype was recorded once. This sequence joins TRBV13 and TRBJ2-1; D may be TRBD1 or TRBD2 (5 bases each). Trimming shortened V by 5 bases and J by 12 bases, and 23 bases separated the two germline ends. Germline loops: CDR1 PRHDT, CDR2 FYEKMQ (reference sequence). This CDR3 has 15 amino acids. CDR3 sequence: CASSRSGTARGGQFF. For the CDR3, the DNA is TGTGCCAGCAGCAGATCCGGGACGGCGAGGGGTGGGCAGTTCTTC.

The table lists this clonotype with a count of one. CDR3 in DNA: TGTGCCAGCAGCGCGAGCCCTGACGGGTTCTATGGCTACACCTTC. It encodes CASSASPDGFYGYTF. V gene TRBV7-8 combines with J gene TRBJ1-2, with unresolved D. Germline V lookup: CDR1 SGHVS, CDR2 FQNEAQ. V lost 5 bases and J 4 bases, leaving 17 bases between the germline ends. The CDR3 sequence is 15 residues long.

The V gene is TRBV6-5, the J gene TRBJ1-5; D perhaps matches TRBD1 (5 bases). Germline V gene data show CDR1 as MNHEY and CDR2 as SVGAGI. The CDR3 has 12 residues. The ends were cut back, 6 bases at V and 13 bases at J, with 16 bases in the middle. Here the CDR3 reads CASSPPLGQQHF. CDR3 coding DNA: TGTGCCAGCAGCCCCCCCCTTGGACAACAGCATTTT.

The DNA for the CDR3 is TGTGCCAGCGGAAAGCGGGGACCCGAAGAAAAACTGTTTTTT. It translates to CASGKRGPEEKLFF. V is TRBV13 and J is TRBJ1-4; D is perhaps TRBD1 (5 bases). The CDR3 consists of 14 residues. V was cut by 8 bases and J by 8 bases, with 18 bases left in between. The germline V gene encodes CDR1 PRHDT and CDR2 FYEKMQ (reference sequence).

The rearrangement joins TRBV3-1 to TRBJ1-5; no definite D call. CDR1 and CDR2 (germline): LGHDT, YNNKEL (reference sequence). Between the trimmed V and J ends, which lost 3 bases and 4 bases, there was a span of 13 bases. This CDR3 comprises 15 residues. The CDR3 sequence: CASSQGGRSNQPQHF. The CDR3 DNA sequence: TGTGCCAGCAGCCAGGGAGGGCGGTCTAATCAGCCCCAGCATTTT. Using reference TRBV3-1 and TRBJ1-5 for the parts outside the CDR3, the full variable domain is DTAVSQTPKYLVTQMGNDKSIKCEQNLGHDTMYWYKQDSKKFLKIMFSYNNKELIINETVPNRFSPKSPDKAHLNLHINSLELGDSAVYFCASSQGGRSNQPQHFGDGTRLSIL.

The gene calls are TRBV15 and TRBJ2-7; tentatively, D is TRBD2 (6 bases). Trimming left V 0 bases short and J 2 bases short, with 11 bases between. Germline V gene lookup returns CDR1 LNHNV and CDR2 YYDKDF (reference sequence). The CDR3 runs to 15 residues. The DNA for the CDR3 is TGTGCCACCAGCAGAGATTTTAGCGGACCCTACGAGCAGTACTTC. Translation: CATSRDFSGPYEQYF. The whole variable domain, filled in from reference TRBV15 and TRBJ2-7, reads DAMVIQNPRYQVTQFGKPVTLSCSQTLNHNVMYWYQQKSSQAPKLLFHYYDKDFNNEADTPDNFQSRRPNTSFCFLDIRSPGLGDTAMYLCATSRDFSGPYEQYFGPGTRLTVT.

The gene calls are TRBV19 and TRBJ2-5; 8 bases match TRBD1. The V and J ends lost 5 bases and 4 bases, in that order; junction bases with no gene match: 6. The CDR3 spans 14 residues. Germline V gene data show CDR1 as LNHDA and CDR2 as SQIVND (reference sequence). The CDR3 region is CASSPRTGRETQYF. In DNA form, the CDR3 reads TGTGCCAGTAGTCCTCGGACAGGGAGAGAGACCCAGTACTTC.

The CDR3 nucleotides are TGTGCCTTCATACGGGGGGTTGTATACAATGAGCAGTTCTTC. This encodes CAFIRGVVYNEQFF. V and J are TRBV30 and TRBJ2-1; 7 bases fit TRBD2. J was trimmed by 4 bases and V by 7 bases; bases with no gene match: 10. The CDR3 consists of 14 residues. Germline V gene sequence: CDR1 GTSNPN, CDR2 SVGIG (reference sequence).

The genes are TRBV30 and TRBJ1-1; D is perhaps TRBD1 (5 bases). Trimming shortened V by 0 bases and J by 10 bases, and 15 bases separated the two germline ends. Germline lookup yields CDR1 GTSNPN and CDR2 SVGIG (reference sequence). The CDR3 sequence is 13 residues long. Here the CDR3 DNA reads TGTGCCTGGAGTGTTGGTTATACGGGGACAGCTTTCTTT. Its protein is CAWSVGYTGTAFF.

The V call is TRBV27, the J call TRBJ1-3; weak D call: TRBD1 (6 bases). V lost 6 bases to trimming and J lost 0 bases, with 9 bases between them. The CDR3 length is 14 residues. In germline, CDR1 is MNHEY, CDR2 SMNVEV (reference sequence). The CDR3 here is CASRGHLSGNTIYF. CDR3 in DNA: TGTGCCAGCAGGGGACACCTCTCTGGAAACACCATATATTTT.

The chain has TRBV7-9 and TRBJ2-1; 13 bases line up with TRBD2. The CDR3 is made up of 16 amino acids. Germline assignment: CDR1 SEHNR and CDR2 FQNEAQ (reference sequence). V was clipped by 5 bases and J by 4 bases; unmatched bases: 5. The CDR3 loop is CASSLRTSGRYNEQFF. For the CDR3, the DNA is TGTGCCAGCAGCCTGAGGACTAGCGGGAGATACAATGAGCAGTTCTTC.

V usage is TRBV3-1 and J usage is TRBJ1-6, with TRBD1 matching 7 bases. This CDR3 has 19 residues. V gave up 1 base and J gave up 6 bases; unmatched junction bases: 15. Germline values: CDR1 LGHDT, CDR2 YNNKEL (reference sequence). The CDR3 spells CASSQGYRGRGETNSPLHF. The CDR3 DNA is TGTGCCAGCAGCCAAGGGTACAGGGGCCGAGGGGAGACTAATTCACCCCTCCACTTT.

CDR3 region: CSASTGLIYGYTF. The CDR3 DNA sequence: TGCAGTGCTAGCACAGGGTTGATCTATGGCTACACCTTC. The genes are TRBV20-1 and TRBJ1-2, with D perhaps matching TRBD1 (6 bases). The germline CDR1 and CDR2 sequences are DFQATT and SNEGSKA (reference sequence). Trimming left V 3 bases short and J 4 bases short, with 12 bases between. The CDR3 is 13 amino acids.

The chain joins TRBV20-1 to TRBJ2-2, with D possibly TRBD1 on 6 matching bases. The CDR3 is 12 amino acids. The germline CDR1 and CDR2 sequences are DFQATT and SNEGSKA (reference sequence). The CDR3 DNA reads TGCGGAATCAGGGGAGACACCGGGGAGCTGTTTTTT. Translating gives CGIRGDTGELFF.